This T cell receptor beta chain is from a study of regulatory T cells in long-lasting Graves disease. This clonotype was recorded a few times. Arm-PCR of CDR3 regions and iRepertoire HTBI primers were the basis on which TCR beta libraries were built. TCRdb reprocessed the multiplex PCR reads via MiXCR and lists one record per CDR3 protein. The table has 350,000 to 500,000 distinct CDR3 sequences, roughly 17% seen once. The time point is: newly diagnosed GD, antithyroid drugs for less than 3 months. With RNA extracted from PBMCs as input, the TCR library was made. This sample was shared with a second study, whose subject was T cells in Graves' hyperthyroidism and ophthalmopathy. That study adds: A first-round RT-PCR of the TCR CDR3 used the HTBI primer set. Peripheral blood also featured most of the thyroid clonotypes expanded above 0.001.

The sequencing here drew on peripheral blood mononuclear cells (PBMCs), taken at new diagnosis, from a patient treated with antithyroid drugs. This receptor was obtained from a woman aged 25 to 39 with Graves disease.

The CDR3 nucleotides are TGTGCCAGCAGCTTAGGACGGACAGGGGGTCGCGAAAAACTGTTTTTT. Its translation is CASSLGRTGGREKLFF. The chain carries TRBV7-9 and TRBJ1-4; 10 positions match TRBD1. There are 16 residues in the CDR3. The V and J ends lost 1 base and 8 bases, in that order; junction bases with no gene match: 7. The germline gives CDR1 SEHNR, CDR2 FQNEAQ (reference sequence).